This T cell receptor (beta chain) was found in a study of regulatory T cells in long-lasting Graves disease. Time point specified: persistent/refractory GD, antithyroid drugs over 5 years with positive TRAb. Researchers made the TCR library from RNA that was extracted from PBMCs. CDR3-region Arm-PCR and iRepertoire HTBI primers produced the TCR beta libraries. TCRdb re-analysed the multiplex PCR reads in MiXCR, keeping a single row per CDR3 protein. The table shows more than 350,000 distinct CDR3 sequences, with over 20% occurring only once. J was trimmed by 4 bases and V by 5 bases; bases with no gene match: 11. The CDR3 length is 16 residues. Germline lookup yields CDR1 LGHNA and CDR2 YNFKEQ.

The source is a female donor with Graves disease. This rearrangement joins TRBV4-2 to TRBJ2-7, with 10 bases identical to TRBD2. The material sequenced was peripheral blood mononuclear cells (PBMCs), taken when the disease was refractory, from a patient treated with antithyroid drugs. The CDR3 sequence is CASSVFLAGELYEQYF. DNA for the CDR3: TGTGCCAGCAGCGTATTTCTAGCGGGAGAGCTTTACGAGCAGTACTTC.